The rows below give T cell receptor beta chains drawn from one sample of a study of blood T cell repertoires in COVID-19. Profiling relied on immunoSEQ multiplex PCR, and the TCRdb table lists in-frame clones only, not all of them. The table lists about 60,000 clones, 65% to 85% of them singletons. Sequenced input: peripheral blood. Source of these receptors: a human donor in a cohort sampled during active COVID-19. Both conserved end residues are part of each CDR3.

TRBJ2-3 TRBV5-1 CASSFERGTQYF
TRBJ2-7 TRBV21-1 CASSRPSEQYF
TRBJ1-5 TRBV7-9 CASSSTGGRDQPQHF
TRBJ2-3 TRBV10-3 CAIGGADTQYF
TRBJ2-2 TRBV24-1 CATSGTPRTGDTGELFF
TRBJ1-4 TRBV3-1/TRBV3-2 CASSQKGDRVSEKLFF
TRBJ1-2 TRBV7-2 CASSSTGGGYTF
TRBJ2-5 TRBV30 CAWSVLKDIGETQYF
TRBJ2-3 TRBV28 CASNLAGDSTDTQYF
TRBJ1-2 TRBV2 CASSGQRGLYGYTF
TRBJ2-7 TRBV12-3/TRBV12-4 CASSPLPGYEQYF
TRBJ2-1 TRBV5-6 CASSTGLAGGFF
TRBJ2-2 TRBV3-1/TRBV3-2 CASSQKPGLAGVRGGTGELFF
TRBJ1-1 TRBV2 CASRAKGLTFF
TRBJ2-3 TRBV14 CASSQAGGRITDTQYF
TRBJ2-2 TRBV6-5 CASTGRGSGELFF
TRBJ2-2 TRBV7-2 CASSFRGPITGELFF
TRBJ2-7 TRBV19 CASSIASGANGEQYF
TRBJ1-1 TRBV6-1 CASIEVPPLEAFF
TRBJ1-5 TRBV7-8 CASSPSAGNNQPQHF
TRBJ2-3 TRBV28 CASSLAGSTDTQYF
TRBJ2-5 TRBV18 CASSPTRGQRETQYF
TRBJ1-2 TRBV7-9 CASQGDVNYGYTF
TRBJ2-1 TRBV3-1/TRBV3-2 CASSQRAQTGGRYNEQFF
TRBJ2-2 TRBV5-8 CASSFDRVETGELFF
TRBJ2-5 TRBV10-3 CAIGQEGETQYF
TRBJ2-7 TRBV6-6 CASRQNSYEQYF
TRBJ2-5 TRBV7-3 CASSAGETQYF
TRBJ1-5 TRBV18 CASSQNRGDNQPQHF
TRBJ1-1 TRBV2 CASIADRTSNTEAFF
TRBJ1-4 TRBV9 CASSPGTGVTNEKLFF
TRBJ1-1 TRBV10-3 CAIRSPTANTEAFF
TRBJ1-2 TRBV3-1/TRBV3-2 CASSQDRGQGHGYTF
TRBJ2-5 TRBV7-8 CASSFPSYQETQYF
TRBJ2-1 TRBV11-3 CASSFLAGGHNEQFF
TRBJ1-3 TRBV7-2 CASSFRTGGAGNTIYF
TRBJ1-5 TRBV2 CASSVGHYNQPQHF
TRBJ2-2 TRBV11-3 CASSLTGTVNTGELFF
TRBJ2-7 TRBV3-1/TRBV3-2 CASSLQGVGEQYF
TRBJ1-1 TRBV7-6 CASSLRGATGTEAFF
TRBJ2-7 TRBV6-1 CASSEELAGPNYEQYF
TRBJ1-2 TRBV2 CASSEQGEGYTF
TRBJ2-1 TRBV7-3 CASSTQGANEQFF
TRBJ2-6 TRBV19 CASSRRSLSGANVLTF
TRBJ1-1 TRBV6-2/TRBV6-3 CASSLTGNTEAFF
TRBJ1-2 TRBV7-3 CASSYRGGDGYTF
TRBJ1-2 TRBV4-1 CASSQGTPDYGYTF
TRBJ2-5 TRBV5-1 CASSLVGQGAETQYF
TRBJ2-5 TRBV28 CASSHFGTGGQETQYF
TRBJ1-2 TRBV4-1 CASSQAAGYGYTF
TRBJ2-7 TRBV2 CASSVGTGGFYEQYF
TRBJ2-3 TRBV3-1/TRBV3-2 CASSSRLAGERDTQYF
TRBJ2-7 TRBV2 CASSDPPTYEQYF